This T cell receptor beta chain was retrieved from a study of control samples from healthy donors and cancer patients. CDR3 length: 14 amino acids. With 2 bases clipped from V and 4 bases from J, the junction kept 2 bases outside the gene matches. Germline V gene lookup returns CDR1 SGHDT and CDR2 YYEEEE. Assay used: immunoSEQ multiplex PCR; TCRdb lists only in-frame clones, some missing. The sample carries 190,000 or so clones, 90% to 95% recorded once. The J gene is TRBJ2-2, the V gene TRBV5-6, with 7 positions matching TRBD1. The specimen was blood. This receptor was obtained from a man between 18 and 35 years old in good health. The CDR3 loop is CASSFAGGTGELFF. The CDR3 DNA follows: TGTGCCAGCAGCTTCGCAGGGGGCACCGGGGAGCTGTTTTTT.